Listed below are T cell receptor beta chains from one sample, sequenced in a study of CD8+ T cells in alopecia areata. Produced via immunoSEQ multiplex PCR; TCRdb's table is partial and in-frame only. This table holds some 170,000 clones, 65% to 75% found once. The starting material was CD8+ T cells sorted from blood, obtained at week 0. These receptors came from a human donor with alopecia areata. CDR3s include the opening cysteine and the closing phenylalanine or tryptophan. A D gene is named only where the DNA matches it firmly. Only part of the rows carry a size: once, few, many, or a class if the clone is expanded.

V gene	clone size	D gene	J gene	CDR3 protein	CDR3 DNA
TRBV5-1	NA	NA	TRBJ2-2	CASSSFYTRGTGELFF	TGCGCCAGCAGCTCCTTCTACACGCGAGGCACCGGGGAGCTGTTTTTT
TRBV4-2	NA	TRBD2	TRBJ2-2	CASSHRSGGNTGELFF	TGTGCCAGCAGCCACCGGAGCGGGGGGAACACCGGGGAGCTGTTTTTT
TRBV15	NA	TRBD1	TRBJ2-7	CATSPGQGGYEQYF	TGTGCCACCAGTCCGGGACAGGGGGGATACGAGCAGTACTTC
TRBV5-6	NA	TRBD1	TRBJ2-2	CASSLGQGSRELFF	TGTGCCAGCAGCTTGGGACAGGGAAGCCGGGAGCTGTTTTTT
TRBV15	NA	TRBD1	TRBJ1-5	CATSRTPGQRGSNQPQHF	TGTGCCACCAGCAGAACACCGGGACAGCGGGGAAGCAATCAGCCCCAGCATTTT
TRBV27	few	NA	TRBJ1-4	CASTIHRGSNEKLFF	TGTGCCAGCACAATCCACCGGGGATCAAATGAAAAACTGTTTTTT
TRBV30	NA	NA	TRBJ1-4	CAWSDGTSGPNEKLFF	TGTGCCTGGAGTGATGGGACATCCGGACCTAATGAAAAACTGTTTTTT
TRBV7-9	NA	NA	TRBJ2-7	CASSVTYEQYF	TGTGCCAGCAGCGTGACTTACGAGCAGTACTTC
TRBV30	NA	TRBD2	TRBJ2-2	CAWGTGRVTGELFF	TGTGCCTGGGGCACCGGGAGGGTCACCGGGGAGCTGTTTTTT
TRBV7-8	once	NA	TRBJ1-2	CASSYRLDEGYTF	TGTGCCAGCAGCTACCGCCTTGACGAGGGCTACACCTTC
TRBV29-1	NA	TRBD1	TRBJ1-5	CSAGQGAQPQHF	TGCAGCGCCGGACAGGGGGCTCAGCCCCAGCATTTT
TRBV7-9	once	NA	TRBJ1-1	CASSLGGAAGTEAFF	TGTGCCAGCAGCTTGGGGGGGGCAGCTGGCACTGAAGCTTTCTTT
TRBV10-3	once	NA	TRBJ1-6	CAISAAARGQDSPLHF	TGTGCCATCAGTGCCGCGGCACGCGGGCAGGATTCACCCCTCCACTTT
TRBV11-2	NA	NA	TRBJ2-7	CASSQTGYYEQYF	TGTGCCAGCAGCCAAACAGGGTACTACGAGCAGTACTTC
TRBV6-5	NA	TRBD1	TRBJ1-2	CASRETGGYYGYTF	TGTGCCAGCAGAGAGACAGGGGGATATTATGGCTACACCTTC
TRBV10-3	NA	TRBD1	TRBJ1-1	CAIRPTGIGDTEAFF	TGTGCCATCAGGCCGACAGGGATCGGCGACACTGAAGCTTTCTTT
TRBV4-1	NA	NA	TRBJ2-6	CASSQEGTSGANVLTF	TGCGCCAGCAGCCAAGAGGGAACCTCTGGGGCCAACGTCCTGACTTTC
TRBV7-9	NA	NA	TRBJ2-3	CASLSVSDTQYF	TGTGCCAGCCTGAGTGTATCAGATACGCAGTATTTT
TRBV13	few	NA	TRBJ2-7	CASSPKLGSAYEQYF	TGTGCCAGCAGTCCAAAGTTGGGGAGCGCCTACGAGCAGTACTTC
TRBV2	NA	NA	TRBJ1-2	CASSDNRAYGYTF	TGTGCCAGCAGTGATAACAGAGCCTATGGCTACACCTTC
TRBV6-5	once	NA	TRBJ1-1	CASSYQGMNTEAFF	TGTGCCAGCAGTTACCAGGGAATGAACACTGAAGCTTTCTTT
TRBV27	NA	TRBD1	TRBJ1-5	CASSSTGGTQPQHF	TGTGCCAGCAGTTCAACAGGGGGCACTCAGCCCCAGCATTTT
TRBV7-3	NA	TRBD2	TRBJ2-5	CASSLGVRTSGETQYF	TGTGCCAGCAGCTTAGGGGTTCGGACTAGCGGAGAGACCCAGTACTTC
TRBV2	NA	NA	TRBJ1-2	CASSERTLYGYTF	TGTGCCAGCAGTGAACGAACGTTATATGGCTACACCTTC
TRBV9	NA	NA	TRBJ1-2	CASTGDLIGYTF	TGTGCCAGCACAGGGGATTTAATCGGCTACACCTTC
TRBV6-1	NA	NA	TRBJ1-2	CASSEASGSWNGYTF	TGTGCCAGCAGTGAAGCGTCAGGGTCGTGGAATGGCTACACCTTC
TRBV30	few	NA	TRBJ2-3	CAWGEGSTSTDTQYF	TGTGCCTGGGGTGAGGGCAGTACTAGCACAGATACGCAGTATTTT
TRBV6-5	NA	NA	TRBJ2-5	CASNAGETGETQYF	TGTGCCAGCAATGCCGGAGAGACGGGGGAGACCCAGTACTTC
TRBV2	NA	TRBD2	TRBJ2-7	CASSAGRDEQYF	TGTGCCAGCAGTGCCGGGAGGGACGAGCAGTACTTC
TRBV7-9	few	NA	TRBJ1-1	CASSLVAETEAFF	TGTGCCAGCAGCTTAGTAGCTGAGACTGAAGCTTTCTTT
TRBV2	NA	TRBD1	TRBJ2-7	CASLPGTATYEQYF	TGTGCCAGCCTCCCTGGGACAGCGACCTACGAGCAGTACTTC
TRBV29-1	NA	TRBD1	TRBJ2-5	CSVYRGEETQYF	TGCAGCGTGTACAGGGGGGAAGAGACCCAGTACTTC
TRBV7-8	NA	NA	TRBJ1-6	CASSLTPYNSPLHF	TGTGCCAGCAGCTTAACCCCCTATAATTCACCCCTCCACTTT
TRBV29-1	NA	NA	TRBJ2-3	CSVDLAEGDTQYF	TGCAGCGTTGACCTCGCGGAGGGGGATACGCAGTATTTT
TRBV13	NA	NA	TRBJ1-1	CASSYGPALVTEAFF	TGTGCCAGCAGCTACGGACCGGCCCTTGTCACTGAAGCTTTCTTT
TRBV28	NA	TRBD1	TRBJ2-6	CASRRQGSSGANVLTF	TGTGCCAGCAGGCGACAGGGCAGCTCTGGGGCCAACGTCCTGACTTTC
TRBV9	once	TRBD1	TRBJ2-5	CASSVAQGASETQYF	TGTGCCAGCAGCGTAGCACAGGGGGCCTCAGAGACCCAGTACTTC
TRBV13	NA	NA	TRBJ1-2	CASSLGSSYGYTF	TGTGCCAGCAGCCTCGGGAGTAGCTATGGCTACACCTTC
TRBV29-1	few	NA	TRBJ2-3	CSAENTGGGLTDTQYF	TGCAGCGCCGAAAATACTGGGGGGGGGCTCACAGATACGCAGTATTTT
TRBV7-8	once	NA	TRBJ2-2	CASSPGAGELFF	TGTGCCAGCAGCCCAGGGGCCGGGGAGCTGTTTTTT
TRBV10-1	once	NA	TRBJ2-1	CASMGDTLDNEQFF	TGCGCCAGCATGGGGGACACCCTCGACAATGAGCAGTTCTTC
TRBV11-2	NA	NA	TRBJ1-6	CASSDQGGPLHF	TGTGCCAGCAGCGACCAGGGAGGGCCCCTCCACTTT
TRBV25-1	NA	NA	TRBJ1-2	CASSLMGADYGYTF	TGTGCCAGCAGCCTAATGGGGGCGGACTATGGCTACACCTTC
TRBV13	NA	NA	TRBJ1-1	CASSLMGQARFKAEAFF	TGTGCCAGCAGCTTAATGGGGCAGGCGCGGTTTAAGGCTGAAGCTTTCTTT
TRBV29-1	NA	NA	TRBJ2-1	CSVERRSPEQFF	TGCAGCGTCGAGCGTAGGAGTCCTGAGCAGTTCTTC
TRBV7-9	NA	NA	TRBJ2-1	CASSSPVKGPTDEQFF	TGTGCCAGCAGCTCCCCGGTGAAGGGGCCTACAGATGAGCAGTTCTTC
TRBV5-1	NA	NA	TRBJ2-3	CASSLEQPRDTQYF	TGCGCCAGCAGCTTGGAGCAGCCTCGAGATACGCAGTATTTT
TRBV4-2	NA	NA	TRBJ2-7	CASSHGNYEQYF	TGTGCCAGCAGCCATGGCAACTACGAGCAGTACTTC